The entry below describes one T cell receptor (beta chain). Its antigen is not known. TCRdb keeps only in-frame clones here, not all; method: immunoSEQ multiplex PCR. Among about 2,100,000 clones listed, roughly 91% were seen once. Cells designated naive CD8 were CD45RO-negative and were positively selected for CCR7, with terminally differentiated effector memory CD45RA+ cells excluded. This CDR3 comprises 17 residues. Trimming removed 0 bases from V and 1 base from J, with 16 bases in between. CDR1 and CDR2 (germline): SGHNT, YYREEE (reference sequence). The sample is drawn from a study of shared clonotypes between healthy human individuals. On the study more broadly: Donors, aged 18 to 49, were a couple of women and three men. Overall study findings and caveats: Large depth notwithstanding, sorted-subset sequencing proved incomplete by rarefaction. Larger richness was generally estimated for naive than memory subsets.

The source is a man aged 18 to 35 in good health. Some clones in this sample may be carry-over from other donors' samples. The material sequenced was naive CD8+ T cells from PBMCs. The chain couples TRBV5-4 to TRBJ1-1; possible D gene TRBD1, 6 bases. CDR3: CASSLALGASANTEAFF. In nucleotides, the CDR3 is TGTGCCAGCAGCTTGGCCCTGGGGGCAAGTGCGAACACTGAAGCTTTCTTT.